The present T cell receptor beta chain was sequenced within a study of T-cell memory formation after mild COVID-19. Findings of the study overall: Within pre-infection memory, some responding clones were found, suggesting cross-reactive memory joined. CD4+ contracting clones were found mainly in CM and EM, and CD8+ ones in EMRA.

Germline CDR1 MNHEY, CDR2 SVGEGT. The length of the CDR3 is 16 residues. The V end was cut by 0 bases, the J end by 1 base, with 9 bases between. Notes on this clonotype: Its antigen is not identified.

The 5'RACE method, run with constant-segment primers, produced TCR alpha and TCR beta cDNA libraries (carrying sample barcodes and UMIs). TCRdb redid the calling of the 5' RACE reads with MiXCR, one entry per CDR3 protein. This table holds 300,000 or so distinct CDR3 sequences, about 16% found once. The TCR was taken from a man aged 18 to 30 who had mild COVID-19 (a few samples of this study predate the infection). Cell type and time point are not known. The chain joins TRBV6-2 or TRBV6-3 to TRBJ2-2; no definite D call. Specimen: PBMCs or a T cell subset sorted from them (not recorded which). The CDR3 DNA reads as TGTGCCAGCAGTTACTCCCCCCCGTGGAACACCGGGGAGCTGTTTTTT. Translation gives CASSYSPPWNTGELFF.